The source of this T cell receptor beta chain is a study of early T cells in non-severe SARS-CoV-2 infection. TCRdb recomputed calls from the 5' RACE reads with MiXCR, one row per CDR3 protein. The sample has around 84,000 distinct CDR3 sequences; around an eighth are singletons. The TCR sequence derives from an adult who was a healthcare worker with PCR-confirmed SARS-CoV-2 infection or an uninfected control (not recorded which). The sample taken for sequencing was whole blood.

CDR3 DNA: TGTGCCAGCAGTTTTGGAACTAGCGCTTACACCGGGGAGCTGTTTTTT. Encoded protein: CASSFGTSAYTGELFF. V is TRBV27 and J is TRBJ2-2, with TRBD2 identical over 7 bases. The CDR3 totals 16 residues. Trimming at V came to 3 bases and at J to 3 bases, leaving 7 bases not matched to a gene. CDR1 and CDR2 from the germline V gene are MNHEY and SMNVEV (reference sequence).